The next 5 T cell receptor beta chains were all read from a single sample in a study of Ad26.COV2.S vaccination and SARS-CoV-2 variants (dated by TCRdb to the early 2020s). Taken with the paper, the label for treatment or condition translates to: 15 to 20 received Ad26.COV2.S at low or high dose, single or two shots; roughly 5 received placebo; per-sample allocation not given. Repertoires of vaccine and placebo recipients were sequenced from samples collected on day 63 after the first injection. Preparation of the library involved the immunoSEQ multiplex PCR assay. TCRdb mirrors the immuneACCESS table, restricted to in-frame sequences. Some clones are absent from its copies; in checked studies, under half trace to an unresolved V gene, and the reason for the others is unknown. Recorded for this sample are hundreds of thousands of clones; 83% of them occurred a single time. Around 7.4% of the sample belongs to the ten largest clones.

This sample comprised peripheral blood, obtained in a trial of Ad26.COV2.S vaccine versus placebo. These receptors originate from a person aged 18-65 years who received the Ad26.COV2.S COVID-19 vaccine or a placebo.

This clone was detected once. This chain connects TRBV24-1 to TRBJ2-3, with 12 bases fitting TRBD2. The length of the CDR3 is 15 residues. Per the germline V gene, CDR1 is KGHDR and CDR2 is SFDVKD. The V segment lost 4 bases and the J segment 6 bases; nucleotides outside the gene matches: 4. CDR3 sequence reads: CATSDPGTSGDTQYF. The CDR3 DNA reads TGTGCCACCAGTGACCCTGGGACTAGCGGGGATACGCAGTATTTT.

The rearrangement joins TRBV4-3 to TRBJ1-4; no firm D call. This CDR3 has 13 residues. Germline V CDR1 and CDR2: LGHNA, YSLEER. V gave up 2 bases and J gave up 8 bases, with 9 bases separating them. CDR3 in DNA: TGCGCCAGCAGCCAATGGCTGTGGGAAAAACTGTTTTTT. Amino acid sequence: CASSQWLWEKLFF.

The V gene is TRBV6-5, the J gene TRBJ2-7, with TRBD2 matching over 8 bases. CDR1 and CDR2 (germline): MNHEY, SVGAGI. Unmatched junction bases numbered 4, after V lost 6 bases and J lost 3 bases. This CDR3 is built from 13 residues. CDR3 nucleotides: TGTGCCAGCAGGGGACTAGGTCGCTACGAGCAGTACTTC. Amino acid sequence: CASRGLGRYEQYF.

The V gene is TRBV19, the J gene TRBJ2-1; no definite D call. CDR3 size: 11 residues. In germline, CDR1 is LNHDA, CDR2 SQIVND (reference sequence). With 11 bases removed from V and 5 bases from J, the gap between germline ends came to 10 bases. DNA for the CDR3: TGTGCCTCATTCGGTCACAATGAGCAGTTCTTC. Protein product: CASFGHNEQFF. Full variable domain (rest looked up from reference TRBV19 and TRBJ2-1): DGGITQSPKYLFRKEGQNVTLSCEQNLNHDAMYWYRQDPGQGLRLIYYSQIVNDFQKGDIAEGYSVSREKKESFPLTVTSAQKNPTAFYLCASFGHNEQFFGPGTRLTVL.

CDR3 in amino acids: CASSRTVMNTEAFF. CDR3 coding DNA: TGTGCCAGCAGTAGGACAGTAATGAACACTGAAGCTTTCTTT. The J gene is TRBJ1-1, the V gene TRBV6-5; TRBD1 might be the D (6 bases). V lost 5 bases to trimming and J lost 0 bases, with 10 bases between them. CDR1 MNHEY and CDR2 SVGAGI come from the germline V gene. This CDR3 has 14 amino acids.